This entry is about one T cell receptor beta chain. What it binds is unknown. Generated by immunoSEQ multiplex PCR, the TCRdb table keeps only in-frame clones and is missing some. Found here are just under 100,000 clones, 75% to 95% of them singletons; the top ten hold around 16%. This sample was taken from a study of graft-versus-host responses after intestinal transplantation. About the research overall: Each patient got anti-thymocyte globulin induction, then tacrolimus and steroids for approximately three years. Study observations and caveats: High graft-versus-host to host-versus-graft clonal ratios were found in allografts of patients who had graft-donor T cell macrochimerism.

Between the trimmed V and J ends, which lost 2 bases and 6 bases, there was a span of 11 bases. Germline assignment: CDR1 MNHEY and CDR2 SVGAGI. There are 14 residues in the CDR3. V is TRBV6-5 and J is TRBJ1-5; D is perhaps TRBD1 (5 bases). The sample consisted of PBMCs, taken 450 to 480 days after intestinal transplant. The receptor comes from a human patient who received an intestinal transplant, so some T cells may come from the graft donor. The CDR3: CASSYGGSGQPQHF. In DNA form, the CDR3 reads TGTGCCAGCAGTTACGGGGGGAGCGGTCAGCCCCAGCATTTT.